The clone carrying this T cell receptor (beta chain) was seen a few times. The antigen remains undetermined. Distinct nucleotide sequences in the sample also encode this CDR3. The data belong to a study of cytomegalovirus exposure and HLA in healthy donors. General study results and limits: DRB1 had the most TCR associations and HLA-C the fewest, a later analysis found, with rates varying by HLA locus. It was reportedly the case that the classifier diagnosed cytomegalovirus status with high specificity and sensitivity. Later analysis associated a missense DCLRE1C variant with TCR beta V- and J-gene trimming.

There are 13 residues in the CDR3. Trimming left V 4 bases short and J 0 bases short, with 8 bases between. Germline CDR1 SQVTM, CDR2 ANQGSEA. PCR amplification relied on 60 Vbeta primers (plus 13 Jbeta primers). Method: immunoSEQ multiplex PCR; TCRdb's copy keeps in-frame clones and lacks some. Seen here are 100,000 or so clones, about 12% observed once, and the top ten hold approximately 15%. The chain joins TRBV29-1 to TRBJ2-3, with D tentatively TRBD1 (5 bases). Sequenced: PBMCs. This sequence originates from a man aged 35-49 years in good health and CMV-seropositive. CDR3 coding DNA: TGCAGCGTTGCGGCAGGGAGCACAGATACGCAGTATTTT. As protein: CSVAAGSTDTQYF.